This is a list of T cell receptor beta chains from one sample in a study of beta chain features in type 1 diabetes. Only in-frame clones appear in the TCRdb table, and some are missing; sequencing was by immunoSEQ multiplex PCR. This table holds around 340,000 clones, around a fifth found once. Sequences were obtained from naive CD4+ T cells from blood. These receptors were obtained from a woman aged 18-29 years in good health. CDR3s include the opening cysteine and the closing phenylalanine or tryptophan. A D gene is named only where the DNA matches it firmly. The size field is filled for only some rows; it gives once, few, many or a size class.

TRBJ2-7 | 14 | TRBV12-5 | TRBD2 | - | TGTGCTAGTGGTTTGAGCGGGGCTTCCTACGAGCAGTACTTC | CASGLSGASYEQYF
TRBJ2-1 | 13 | TRBV5-4 | TRBD2 | - | TGTGCCAGCAGCTTAGAGCGGGGTGATGAGCAGTTCTTC | CASSLERGDEQFF
TRBJ2-7 | 15 | TRBV6-5 | TRBD2 | few | TGTGCCAGCAGTTACTCGGCTAGCGGTTCCTACGAGCAGTACTTC | CASSYSASGSYEQYF
TRBJ2-1 | 16 | TRBV29-1 | TRBD2 | few | TGCAGCGTTATCAGGGGGACTAGCGGGAGGGCCGATGAGCAGTTCTTC | CSVIRGTSGRADEQFF
TRBJ2-3 | 14 | TRBV6-6 | - | few | TGTGCCAGCAGTTACTCAACTATCACAGATACGCAGTATTTT | CASSYSTITDTQYF
TRBJ2-3 | 14 | TRBV12-5 | - | - | TGTGCTAGTGGTTTAACAGGGATCACAGATACGCAGTATTTT | CASGLTGITDTQYF
TRBJ2-3 | 15 | TRBV30 | TRBD2 | few | TGTGCCTGGAGTGTACTAGCGGGGGGAACAGATACGCAGTATTTT | CAWSVLAGGTDTQYF
TRBJ2-1 | 15 | TRBV4-1 | TRBD2 | few | TGCGCCAGCAGCCAAGGGGCTAGCGGGGGGGGAAAGCAGTTCTTC | CASSQGASGGGKQFF
TRBJ1-1 | 15 | TRBV30 | TRBD1 | - | TGTGCCTGGAGTGCTCGGGACAGCCTGAACACTGAAGCTTTCTTT | CAWSARDSLNTEAFF
TRBJ2-3 | 13 | TRBV30 | - | - | TGTGCCTGGAGTAAGGACTTTACAGATACGCAGTATTTT | CAWSKDFTDTQYF
TRBJ2-1 | 16 | TRBV18 | TRBD1 | - | TGTGCCAGCTCACTAGGACAGGGGACACGATTTGGTGAGCAGTTCTTC | CASSLGQGTRFGEQFF
TRBJ1-2 | 13 | TRBV30 | TRBD1 | - | TGTGCCTGGATCCCACAGGGGGCGGAAGGCTACACCTTC | CAWIPQGAEGYTF
TRBJ1-5 | 16 | TRBV9 | - | few | TGTGCCAGCAGCGTAGTTCGCGGGGGCCGGGGGCAGCCCCAGCATTTT | CASSVVRGGRGQPQHF
TRBJ2-3 | 14 | TRBV7-2 | - | - | TGTGCCAGCAGTCGAGGCCTAGCAACAGATACGCAGTATTTT | CASSRGLATDTQYF
TRBJ2-5 | 13 | TRBV5-4 | - | - | TGTGCCAGCAGCTTAGGGACTCAAGAGACCCAGTACTTC | CASSLGTQETQYF
TRBJ2-1 | 16 | TRBV7-3 | TRBD2 | few | TGTGCCAGCAGTTCGCGCGGCCAGCGGGGCGGAAATGAGCAGTTCTTC | CASSSRGQRGGNEQFF
TRBJ2-7 | 14 | TRBV25-1 | TRBD2 | - | TGTGCCAGCAGTCTAGCGGGGACCTCCTACGAGCAGTACTTC | CASSLAGTSYEQYF